One sample yielded the 29 T cell receptor beta chains listed below, sequenced in a study of shared clonotypes between healthy human individuals. Some clones are missing from TCRdb's copy, which holds only in-frame ones; the method was immunoSEQ multiplex PCR. This sample has under 2.5 million clones; 92% occur once, and the top ten carry 0.37%. The sample comprised naive CD4+ T cells from PBMCs. Subset reported: CD45RA+ positively selected. These receptors originate from a man aged 18-30 years in good health. Some clones in this sample may be carry-over from other donors' samples.

J is TRBJ1-1 and V is TRBV15; D is undetermined. The germline V gene has CDR1 LNHNV and CDR2 YYDKDF (reference sequence). Deletions cut 3 bases from V and 10 bases from J, with 15 bases between. The CDR3 sequence is 13 residues long. DNA of the CDR3: TGTGCCACCAGCAGGGGAGGAGTAGACGGAGCTTTCTTT. Encoded protein: CATSRGGVDGAFF.

This chain uses TRBV27 with TRBJ2-1, with D possibly TRBD2 on 7 matching bases. CDR1 and CDR2 from the germline V gene are MNHEY and SMNVEV (reference sequence). CDR3 length: 21 residues. Between the trimmed V and J ends, which lost 0 bases and 6 bases, there was a span of 30 bases. Written as DNA, the CDR3 is TGTGCCAGCAGTTTATCGGCACCCACCCCTGGGGGGGGCAGGTTGACCAATGAGCAGTTCTTC. Protein sequence: CASSLSAPTPGGGRLTNEQFF.

This rearrangement joins TRBV6-4 to TRBJ2-5; D call uncertain. The CDR3 consists of 12 residues. V lost 6 bases and J 4 bases, leaving 9 bases between the germline ends. Germline CDR1 and CDR2: MRHNA and SNTAGT. This CDR3 reads CASRDHAETQYF. DNA of the CDR3: TGTGCCAGCAGAGATCACGCAGAGACCCAGTACTTC.

The chain links TRBV2 to TRBJ1-2; TRBD1 is a possible D gene (5 bases). V gave up 10 bases and J gave up 4 bases, with 13 bases separating them. Germline loops: CDR1 SNHLY, CDR2 FYNNEI. The length of the CDR3 is 12 residues. CDR3 loop: CATGRVAYGYTF. In nucleotides, the CDR3 is TGTGCCACCGGCAGGGTAGCCTATGGCTACACCTTC.

The CDR3, as DNA: TGCGCCAGCAGCTTTCAGGGGGACACCATATATTTT. Protein: CASSFQGDTIYF. The chain couples TRBV5-1 to TRBJ1-3; the match to TRBD1 covers 7 bases. Per the germline V gene, CDR1 is SGHRS and CDR2 is YFSETQ. This CDR3 is built from 12 residues. Unmatched junction bases numbered 1, after V lost 2 bases and J lost 8 bases.

The gene calls are TRBV28 and TRBJ2-7; TRBD1 aligns across 7 bases. J was trimmed by 3 bases and V by 4 bases; bases with no gene match: 9. From germline, CDR1 is MDHEN and CDR2 SYDVKM. The CDR3 extends over 15 amino acids. CDR3 region: CASSSTGTALYEQYF. In nucleotides, the CDR3 is TGTGCCAGCAGTTCAACCGGGACAGCTCTCTACGAGCAGTACTTC.

The V call is TRBV11-2, the J call TRBJ1-2, with D tentatively TRBD1 (6 bases). There are 14 residues in the CDR3. Trimming left V 3 bases short and J 2 bases short, with 10 bases between. CDR1 and CDR2 (germline): SGHAT, FQNNGV. The CDR3 sequence is CASSFHQGNYGYTF. CDR3 DNA: TGTGCCAGCAGCTTCCACCAGGGGAACTATGGCTACACCTTC.

This clone was found once. This sequence joins TRBV11-2 and TRBJ2-2; D unclear. The germline V and J ends were trimmed by 1 base and 4 bases, with 1 base remaining between them. Germline V CDR1 and CDR2: SGHAT, FQNNGV. The CDR3 consists of 12 residues. This CDR3 reads CASSLATGELFF. CDR3 bases: TGTGCCAGCAGCTTAGCCACCGGGGAGCTGTTTTTT.

V usage is TRBV5-1 and J usage is TRBJ2-7; D gene ambiguous. This CDR3 has 13 amino acids. Trimming pared 3 bases from V and 3 bases from J, leaving 10 bases between. CDR1 and CDR2 (germline): SGHRS, YFSETQ. CDR3 protein: CASSWGPDYEQYF. The CDR3 DNA follows: TGCGCCAGCAGCTGGGGTCCAGACTACGAGCAGTACTTC.

For this clone: Other DNA sequences from this sample encode an identical CDR3 as well. The rearrangement links TRBV28 to TRBJ2-2; 9 bases are shared with TRBD2. CDR1 is MDHEN and CDR2 is SYDVKM in the germline V gene. V was pared by 0 bases and J by 0 bases, with 2 bases of the junction left unmatched. CDR3 length equals 17 residues. CDR3 bases: TGTGCCAGCAGTTTATGGGCTAGCGGGACGAACACCGGGGAGCTGTTTTTT. Translating it yields CASSLWASGTNTGELFF.

The chain employs TRBV7-3 and TRBJ2-1; 7 nucleotides agree with TRBD2. The length of the CDR3 is 13 residues. CDR1 is SGHTA, CDR2 FQGTGA, per germline. V trimming: 5 bases; J trimming: 8 bases; junction bases outside the gene matches: 6. This chain's CDR3 is CASSLEREDEQFF. As DNA, the CDR3 is TGTGCCAGCAGCCTGGAGCGGGAAGATGAGCAGTTCTTC.

This clone is a singleton in its sample. The same CDR3 can be traced to other DNA sequences in this sample. The rearrangement uses TRBV28 and TRBJ2-7, with D possibly being TRBD2 (5 bases). V was cut by 3 bases and J by 5 bases, with 5 bases left in between. There are 11 residues in the CDR3. Germline V gene data show CDR1 as MDHEN and CDR2 as SYDVKM. This chain's CDR3 is CASSLRDEQYF. CDR3 bases: TGTGCCAGCAGTTTGAGGGACGAGCAGTACTTC.

V is TRBV5-1 and J is TRBJ2-5; the D gene is possibly TRBD1 (6 bases). V was pared by 2 bases and J by 4 bases, with 21 bases between. The CDR3 contains 17 residues. Per germline, CDR1 SGHRS and CDR2 YFSETQ. Here the CDR3 DNA reads TGCGCCAGCAGCTTTAAGGTCGTATCTGGCAGGGGAGAGACCCAGTACTTC. Translation gives CASSFKVVSGRGETQYF.

This chain connects TRBV5-1 to TRBJ1-1; D is unresolved. The germline V gene encodes CDR1 SGHRS and CDR2 YFSETQ. This CDR3 is built from 14 residues. V dropped 4 bases and J dropped 1 base, with 11 bases sitting between them. Written as DNA, the CDR3 is TGCGCCAGCAGCCGTCAGCCGCAGAACACTGAAGCTTTCTTT. Protein sequence: CASSRQPQNTEAFF.

This clone was counted once. V is TRBV9 and J is TRBJ2-1, with 11 positions matching TRBD2. There are 15 residues in the CDR3. The junction had 3 bases not matched to a gene; V was cut back by 3 bases and J by 4 bases. Germline assignment: CDR1 SGDLS and CDR2 YYNGEE. CDR3 sequence: CASSEGLAVYNEQFF. CDR3 bases: TGTGCCAGCAGCGAGGGACTAGCGGTTTACAATGAGCAGTTCTTC.

The chain is built from TRBV19 and TRBJ1-2; D is possibly TRBD1 (5 bases). This CDR3 spans 15 amino acids. CDR1 and CDR2 from the germline V gene are LNHDA and SQIVND (reference sequence). V was pared by 7 bases and J by 0 bases, with 15 bases between. CDR3 region: CASKVGVRTNYGYTF. The CDR3 nucleotides are TGTGCCAGTAAAGTGGGGGTTCGGACTAACTATGGCTACACCTTC.

The chain employs TRBV25-1 and TRBJ2-5; D unresolved. The CDR3 is 15 amino acids. CDR1 is MGHDK, CDR2 SYGVNS, per germline. The ends were cut back, 1 base at V and 0 bases at J, with 9 bases in the middle. The CDR3 loop is CASSEWWGNQETQYF. DNA of the CDR3: TGTGCCAGCAGTGAATGGTGGGGAAACCAAGAGACCCAGTACTTC.

The rearrangement joins TRBV29-1 to TRBJ1-1; unclear D gene. The germline V gene encodes CDR1 SQVTM and CDR2 ANQGSEA. This CDR3 contains 13 residues. V lost 7 bases to trimming and J lost 0 bases, with 12 bases between them. The CDR3 coding sequence is TGCAGCGGGGCGAGGGAGATGAACACTGAAGCTTTCTTT. This codes for CSGAREMNTEAFF.

The chain is built from TRBV11-3 and TRBJ2-2; 10 nucleotides line up with TRBD1. Trimming at V came to 8 bases and at J to 3 bases, leaving 0 bases not matched to a gene. There are 13 residues in the CDR3. Germline CDR1 and CDR2: SGHNT and YENEEA. The CDR3 sequence is CASGTGDTGELFF. CDR3 sequence (DNA): TGTGCCAGCGGGACAGGGGACACCGGGGAGCTGTTTTTT.

The chain uses TRBV20-1 and TRBJ2-1; D remains ambiguous. Between the trimmed V and J ends, which lost 8 bases and 8 bases, there was a span of 13 bases. CDR3 length: 11 amino acids. From germline, CDR1 is DFQATT and CDR2 SNEGSKA (reference sequence). This CDR3 reads CSPPLEHEQFF. The CDR3 region has the DNA TGCAGTCCGCCGCTAGAACATGAGCAGTTCTTC.

V is TRBV7-3 and J is TRBJ2-2; D is possibly TRBD2 (5 bases). The germline V gene has CDR1 SGHTA and CDR2 FQGTGA. With 1 base removed from V and 4 bases from J, the gap between germline ends came to 7 bases. The CDR3 extends over 14 amino acids. The CDR3 DNA is TGTGCCAGCAGCTTAAGACTATCCACCGGGGAGCTGTTTTTT. Translated, it gives CASSLRLSTGELFF.

To note about this clone: Other DNA sequences in the same sample also yield this CDR3. This sequence joins TRBV5-1 and TRBJ2-7, with D perhaps TRBD1 or TRBD2 (6 bases each). Germline V gene data show CDR1 as SGHRS and CDR2 as YFSETQ. V was cut by 0 bases and J by 2 bases, with 12 bases left in between. The CDR3 is 15 amino acids. The CDR3 reads CASSLAGGLTYEQYF. DNA for the CDR3: TGCGCCAGCAGCTTGGCCGGGGGCCTTACCTACGAGCAGTACTTC.

The V gene is TRBV29-1, the J gene TRBJ2-5, with D perhaps matching TRBD2 (6 bases). The end of the DNA aligns better with TRBJ2-7, so the J call may be wrong. Germline V gene lookup returns CDR1 SQVTM and CDR2 ANQGSEA. The CDR3 loop spans 11 amino acids. CDR3 in amino acids: CSVLGRYEQYF. The CDR3 region has the DNA TGCAGCGTGCTAGGGAGGTACGAGCAGTACTTC.

The chain carries TRBV15 and TRBJ2-5; 10 bases align to TRBD2. Per germline, CDR1 LNHNV and CDR2 YYDKDF (reference sequence). This CDR3 region has 16 residues. The V and J ends lost 1 base and 3 bases, in that order; junction bases with no gene match: 5. As DNA, the CDR3 is TGTGCCACCAGCAGAGGGTCTAGCGGGGGAGAAGAGACCCAGTACTTC. This sequence encodes CATSRGSSGGEETQYF.

The chain links TRBV5-4 to TRBJ2-3; 7 nucleotides line up with TRBD2. Per germline, CDR1 SGHNT and CDR2 YYREEE (reference sequence). The CDR3 spans 16 residues. J was trimmed by 2 bases and V by 4 bases; bases with no gene match: 10. CDR3 in DNA: TGTGCCAGCAGCCGGACGAGGGAGGGTCTCACAGATACGCAGTATTTT. This encodes CASSRTREGLTDTQYF.

This sequence joins TRBV7-6 and TRBJ2-7, with D perhaps TRBD1 or TRBD2 (5 bases each). The CDR3 spans 13 residues. Trimming stripped 5 bases from V and 9 bases from J, with 17 bases between. Germline V CDR1 and CDR2: SGHVS, FNYEAQ. In nucleotides, the CDR3 is TGTGCCAGCAGCGCCGGGACGGCTGCCCGGCAGTACTTC. Amino acids: CASSAGTAARQYF.

The chain couples TRBV5-1 to TRBJ2-3; D call uncertain. CDR3 size: 15 residues. Trimming removed 0 bases at V and 2 bases at J, with 10 bases between. The germline V gene has CDR1 SGHRS and CDR2 YFSETQ. The CDR3 region is CASSLEKGTTDTQYF. The CDR3 DNA sequence: TGCGCCAGCAGCTTGGAGAAAGGTACCACAGATACGCAGTATTTT. The complete variable domain, with remaining parts taken from reference TRBV5-1 and TRBJ2-3, reads KAGVTQTPRYLIKTRGQQVTLSCSPISGHRSVSWYQQTPGQGLQFLFEYFSETQRNKGNFPGRFSGRQFSNSRSEMNVSTLELGDSALYLCASSLEKGTTDTQYFGPGTRLTVL.

The V call is TRBV7-9, the J call TRBJ1-5; 7 bases fit TRBD1. The V segment lost 4 bases and the J segment 6 bases; nucleotides outside the gene matches: 9. The CDR3 covers 15 residues. Germline V CDR1 and CDR2: SEHNR, FQNEAQ (reference sequence). CDR3 region: CASSSRTGVPQPQHF. The CDR3 DNA is TGTGCCAGCAGCTCACGTACAGGGGTGCCTCAGCCCCAGCATTTT.

This sequence joins TRBV15 and TRBJ2-5; 11 nucleotides align to TRBD2. The trim removed 3 bases at V and 1 base at J, leaving 7 bases unmatched. The germline V gene encodes CDR1 LNHNV and CDR2 YYDKDF (reference sequence). This CDR3 region has 17 residues. The CDR3 here is CATSRAYGTSGQETQYF. In nucleotides, the CDR3 is TGTGCCACCAGCAGGGCTTACGGGACTAGCGGCCAAGAGACCCAGTACTTC.